The clone carrying this T cell receptor (beta chain) was seen at least ten times. These data come from a study of spatial heterogeneity in lung cancer. The time point denotes: blood at routine non-recurrence follow-up after resection. TCRs were sequenced from unsorted whole RNA of tumor, nontumor lung or PBMC. From germline, CDR1 is MDHEN and CDR2 SYDVKM. The CDR3 has 16 residues. Trimming took 5 bases from V and 2 from J; bases not matched to a gene: 8. A distinct unique molecular identifier was carried by each TCR cDNA molecule. From the 5' RACE reads, TCRdb called clonotypes with MiXCR, one entry per CDR3 protein. The sample yields tens of thousands of distinct CDR3 sequences, 8% to 13% seen once.

Sequencing used PBMCs, obtained at follow-up. The chain uses TRBV28 and TRBJ1-5; TRBD1 matches at 8 bases. The sequence was collected from a female donor with early-stage non-small cell lung cancer. The CDR3 sequence is CASSDDGTGRNQPQHF. Here the CDR3 DNA reads TGTGCCAGCAGTGACGATGGGACAGGCCGCAATCAGCCCCAGCATTTT.